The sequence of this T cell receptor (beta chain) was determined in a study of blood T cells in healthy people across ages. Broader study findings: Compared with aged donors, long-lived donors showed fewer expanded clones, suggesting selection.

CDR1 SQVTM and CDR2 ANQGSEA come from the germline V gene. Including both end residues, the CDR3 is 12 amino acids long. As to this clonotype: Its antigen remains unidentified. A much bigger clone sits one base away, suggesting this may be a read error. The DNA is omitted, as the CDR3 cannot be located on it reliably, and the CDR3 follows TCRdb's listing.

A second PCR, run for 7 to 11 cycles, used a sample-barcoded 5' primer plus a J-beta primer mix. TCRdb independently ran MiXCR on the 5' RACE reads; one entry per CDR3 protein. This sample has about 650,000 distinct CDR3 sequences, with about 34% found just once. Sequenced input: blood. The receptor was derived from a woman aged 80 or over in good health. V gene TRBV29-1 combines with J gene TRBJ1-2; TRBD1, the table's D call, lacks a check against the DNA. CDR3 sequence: CSVGQGAGGYIF.